One and the same sample provided the 20 T cell receptor beta chains below, sequenced in a study of T-cell memory formation after mild COVID-19. One entry per CDR3 protein, called by TCRdb with MiXCR from the 5' RACE reads. Among around 340,000 distinct CDR3 sequences listed, around 15% were seen once. Sequencing was carried out using PBMCs or a T cell subset sorted from them (not recorded which). The receptors were sampled from a man aged 18-30 years who had mild COVID-19 (a few samples of this study predate the infection). Cell type and time point are not known.

The chain recombines TRBV18 with TRBJ1-5; 8 bases match TRBD1. Unmatched junction bases numbered 4, after V lost 2 bases and J lost 4 bases. Germline loops: CDR1 KGHSH, CDR2 LQKENI. This CDR3 region has 15 residues. The CDR3, as DNA: TGTGCCAGCTCACCAAACAGGGGGGGGAATCAGCCCCAGCATTTT. This encodes CASSPNRGGNQPQHF.

This clonotype has only a few counts. The chain combines TRBV3-1 with TRBJ2-5; D may match TRBD1 or TRBD2 (5 bases each). Per germline, CDR1 LGHDT and CDR2 YNNKEL (reference sequence). V was cut by 4 bases and J by 5 bases, with 20 bases left in between. There are 16 residues in the CDR3. In DNA form, the CDR3 reads TGTGCCAGCAGCCCAGGGCTCGAGGGTTCGGGGGAGACCCAGTACTTC. Residues: CASSPGLEGSGETQYF.

This clonotype is deemed medium-sized. The CDR3 is CASSLLAGSSYEQYF. CDR3 coding DNA: TGTGCCAGCAGTTTATTAGCGGGGTCTTCCTACGAGCAGTACTTC. The rearrangement links TRBV27 to TRBJ2-7, with 8 positions matching TRBD2. V lost 1 base and J lost 1; bases outside the gene matches: 3. CDR1 and CDR2 (germline): MNHEY, SMNVEV (reference sequence). The CDR3 spans 15 residues.

Only one count was recorded for this clonotype. The rearrangement joins TRBV9 to TRBJ1-2, with 9 bases matching TRBD1. CDR1 and CDR2 from the germline V gene are SGDLS and YYNGEE. There are 15 residues in the CDR3. V dropped 0 bases and J dropped 4; count of bases not matched to a gene: 4. The CDR3: CASSVVSTGGYGYTF. The CDR3 coding sequence is TGTGCCAGCAGCGTAGTGTCGACAGGGGGCTATGGCTACACCTTC.

In this sample, this clonotype turned up many times. The chain is built from TRBV12-3 or TRBV12-4 and TRBJ2-5; possibly TRBD2 for D (5 bases). CDR3 length equals 15 residues. Trimming stripped 6 bases from V and 5 bases from J, with 19 bases between. CDR3 region: CASSLAGNPGETQYF. The CDR3 DNA reads TGTGCCAGCAGCCTGGCCGGGAACCCTGGGGAGACCCAGTACTTC.

This clonotype was observed a handful of times. The chain uses TRBV4-2 and TRBJ2-7; no definite D call. This CDR3 spans 15 amino acids. Trimming took 4 bases from V and 3 from J, leaving 16 bases between them. The germline V gene encodes CDR1 LGHNA and CDR2 YNFKEQ. The CDR3 region has the DNA TGTGCCAGCAGCCTTAGCTCCTCCGGAGTCTACGAGCAGTACTTC. Translated: CASSLSSSGVYEQYF.

V usage is TRBV5-1 and J usage is TRBJ1-1, with 7 bases matching TRBD1. J was trimmed by 4 bases and V by 4 bases; bases with no gene match: 13. CDR1 and CDR2 (germline): SGHRS, YFSETQ. The CDR3 contains 16 residues. In DNA form, the CDR3 reads TGCGCCAGCAGCCTGACTGGACAGGTTTCGGTCACTGAAGCTTTCTTT. Protein sequence: CASSLTGQVSVTEAFF.

This clonotype was seen repeatedly, ten times or more. The chain combines TRBV2 with TRBJ2-3; D unclear. V lost 8 bases, J lost 7 bases, and 16 bases lay in between. CDR3 length equals 13 residues. Germline-derived CDR1 and CDR2 are SNHLY and FYNNEI. CDR3 in DNA: TGTGCCAGCCAGGACCCCGATCCCAATACGCAGTATTTT. Encoded protein: CASQDPDPNTQYF. The complete variable domain, with remaining parts taken from reference TRBV2 and TRBJ2-3, reads EPEVTQTPSHQVTQMGQEVILRCVPISNHLYFYWYRQILGQKVEFLVSFYNNEISEKSEIFDDQFSVERPDGSNFTLKIRSTKLEDSAMYFCASQDPDPNTQYFGPGTRLTVL.

This clonotype was observed a few times. The rearrangement links TRBV4-2 to TRBJ2-5; no reliable D call. The V and J ends lost 0 bases and 5 bases respectively, with 22 bases between them. The length of the CDR3 is 18 residues. Germline CDR1 reads LGHNA; CDR2 reads YNFKEQ. The CDR3 here is CASSQDYGVDAVGETQYF. The CDR3 DNA sequence: TGTGCCAGCAGCCAAGATTACGGAGTGGACGCGGTCGGTGAGACCCAGTACTTC.

V and J are TRBV2 and TRBJ2-2; D may correspond to TRBD1 or TRBD2 (5 bases each). Deletions cut 3 bases from V and 4 bases from J, with 12 bases between. There are 15 residues in the CDR3. Germline CDR1 SNHLY, CDR2 FYNNEI. For the CDR3, the DNA is TGTGCCAGCAGTGAGGGGGAAAGGGTCACCGGGGAGCTGTTTTTT. This sequence encodes CASSEGERVTGELFF.

This clonotype turned up a few times. This chain's CDR3 is CAWGDRGTQPQHF. DNA of the CDR3: TGTGCCTGGGGAGATAGGGGGACCCAGCCCCAGCATTTT. This chain joins TRBV30 and TRBJ1-5; D might be TRBD1 (6 bases). This CDR3 is built from 13 residues. The V end was cut by 5 bases, the J end by 7 bases, with 15 bases between. Germline loops: CDR1 GTSNPN, CDR2 SVGIG (reference sequence).

This clonotype was detected a few times. This chain connects TRBV29-1 to TRBJ1-2; TRBD1 is a possible D gene (6 bases). CDR1 is SQVTM and CDR2 is ANQGSEA in the germline V gene. V was clipped by 2 bases and J by 7 bases, with 11 bases between them. The CDR3 totals 12 residues. CDR3 amino acids: CSVERIGGGYTF. The CDR3, as DNA: TGCAGCGTTGAACGGATAGGGGGTGGCTACACCTTC.

This clonotype was found a few times. V is TRBV9 and J is TRBJ2-7; no clear D. This CDR3 is built from 11 residues. CDR1 is SGDLS, CDR2 YYNGEE, per germline. V was cut by 7 bases and J by 7 bases, with 12 bases left in between. Written as DNA, the CDR3 is TGTGCCAGCGGCGGCTTGGGGGAGCAGTACTTC. It is translated as CASGGLGEQYF.

This clonotype was counted between two and nine times. The chain is built from TRBV13 and TRBJ1-2; the D is unclear. This CDR3 has 15 amino acids. Germline-derived CDR1 and CDR2 are PRHDT and FYEKMQ (reference sequence). Between the trimmed V and J ends, which lost 5 bases and 4 bases, there was a span of 17 bases. The DNA of the CDR3 is TGTGCCAGCAGCCCGAGGACGGACGAATTCTATGGCTACACCTTC. The encoded protein is CASSPRTDEFYGYTF. The variable domain in full, completed from reference TRBV13 and TRBJ1-2, reads AAGVIQSPRHLIKEKRETATLKCYPIPRHDTVYWYQQGPGQDPQFLISFYEKMQSDKGSIPDRFSAQQFSDYHSELNMSSLELGDSALYFCASSPRTDEFYGYTFGSGTRLTVV.

The chain carries TRBV5-1 and TRBJ2-7, with 9 nucleotides matching TRBD1. The germline V gene has CDR1 SGHRS and CDR2 YFSETQ. V trimming: 7 bases; J trimming: 6 bases; junction bases outside the gene matches: 11. The CDR3 is 14 residues long. The CDR3 loop is CASGLDRGMREQYF. CDR3 DNA sequence: TGCGCCAGCGGCCTAGACAGGGGGATGCGCGAGCAGTACTTC. Based on the CDR3 plus reference TRBV5-1 and TRBJ2-7, the full variable domain is KAGVTQTPRYLIKTRGQQVTLSCSPISGHRSVSWYQQTPGQGLQFLFEYFSETQRNKGNFPGRFSGRQFSNSRSEMNVSTLELGDSALYLCASGLDRGMREQYFGPGTRLTVT.

This clonotype was found a few times. The chain employs TRBV7-9 and TRBJ1-6; D remains unclear. The V end was cut by 0 bases, the J end by 0 bases, with 9 bases between. This CDR3 region has 17 residues. The V gene's germline CDR1 is SEHNR and CDR2 FQNEAQ (reference sequence). CDR3 nucleotide sequence: TGTGCCAGCAGCTTAGCGGATCGGTACTCCTATAATTCACCCCTCCACTTT. As protein: CASSLADRYSYNSPLHF.

There are a few counts of this clonotype. The V and J genes are TRBV7-9 and TRBJ1-2, with D possibly matching TRBD1 (5 bases). V was pared by 5 bases and J by 0 bases, with 13 bases between. The CDR3 totals 15 residues. Germline values: CDR1 SEHNR, CDR2 FQNEAQ (reference sequence). The CDR3 loop is CASSIRGSTNYGYTF. CDR3 bases: TGTGCCAGCAGCATCCGGGGCTCTACTAACTATGGCTACACCTTC.

J is TRBJ2-1 and V is TRBV29-1; TRBD2 might be the D (6 bases). CDR1 is SQVTM, CDR2 ANQGSEA, per germline. Between the trimmed V and J ends, which lost 0 bases and 5 bases, there was a span of 8 bases. The CDR3 has 13 amino acids. The CDR3 here is CSVEESGDNEQFF. As DNA, the CDR3 is TGCAGCGTTGAAGAATCGGGGGACAATGAGCAGTTCTTC.

The V and J genes are TRBV10-3 and TRBJ1-5; D is perhaps TRBD1 (5 bases). CDR3 length: 13 residues. Germline loops: CDR1 ENHRY, CDR2 SYGVKD. The germline V and J ends were trimmed by 5 bases and 5 bases, with 10 bases remaining between them. For the CDR3, the DNA is TGTGCCATCAGTTATGGGGGGGATCAGCCCCAGCATTTT. Amino acids: CAISYGGDQPQHF.

For the CDR3, the DNA is TGTGCCAGCAGCTTGGACCCCAGGGGTGGACAGCCCCAGCATTTT. Translated, it gives CASSLDPRGGQPQHF. The rearrangement links TRBV5-5 to TRBJ1-5; D is possibly TRBD1 (6 bases). This CDR3 spans 15 amino acids. V dropped 0 bases and J dropped 7 bases, with 14 bases sitting between them. Per the germline V gene, CDR1 is SGHKS and CDR2 is YYEKEE (reference sequence).